Each of the 21 T cell receptor beta chains below was sequenced from the same sample in a study of blood T cell repertoires in COVID-19 (dated by TCRdb to the early 2020s). Library creation used the immunoSEQ multiplex PCR assay. The clones in this table, taken by TCRdb from immuneACCESS, are in-frame only. Not every clone is retained; where verified, under half of the shortfall comes from an unresolved V gene, and the cause of the rest is unknown. Recorded for this sample are approximately 450,000 clones; around nine tenths of them occurred a single time. Over 1.5% of the sample is in the top ten clones. Sequenced: PBMCs or T cells enriched from blood (not recorded which). The receptors stem from a woman under 30 with acute COVID-19.

The J gene is TRBJ2-7, the V gene TRBV6-5; 12 nucleotides line up with TRBD2. V lost 7 bases to trimming and J lost 7 bases; unmatched junction nucleotides: 5. This CDR3 is 13 amino acids long. Germline V gene lookup returns CDR1 MNHEY and CDR2 SVGAGI. CDR3 bases: TGTGCCAGCACACTAGCGGGGGGACGGGAGCAGTACTTC. This sequence encodes CASTLAGGREQYF.

This chain joins TRBV7-2 and TRBJ2-7, with a weak D call TRBD1 (6 bases). V dropped 4 bases and J dropped 0 bases, with 10 bases sitting between them. The germline V gene encodes CDR1 SGHTA and CDR2 FQGNSA. The CDR3 extends over 14 amino acids. Here the CDR3 reads CASSSGTLSYEQYF. The CDR3 nucleotides are TGTGCCAGCAGCTCCGGGACACTCTCCTACGAGCAGTACTTC. Based on the CDR3 plus reference TRBV7-2 and TRBJ2-7, the full variable domain is GAGVSQSPSNKVTEKGKDVELRCDPISGHTALYWYRQSLGQGLEFLIYFQGNSAPDKSGLPSDRFSAERTGGSVSTLTIQRTQQEDSAVYLCASSSGTLSYEQYFGPGTRLTVT.

The chain joins TRBV3-1 (or the pseudogene TRBV3-2) to TRBJ2-1; 13 nucleotides line up with TRBD2. J was trimmed by 7 bases and V by 6 bases; bases with no gene match: 3. The CDR3 covers 14 residues. Germline CDR1 reads LGHDT; CDR2 reads YNNKEL (reference sequence). CDR3 nucleotides: TGTGCCAGCAGTCGGACTAGCGGGAGAAATGAGCAGTTCTTC. Protein: CASSRTSGRNEQFF.

This chain joins TRBV20-1 and TRBJ1-1; D remains ambiguous. Germline V gene data show CDR1 as DFQATT and CDR2 as SNEGSKA (reference sequence). The ends were cut back, 3 bases at V and 6 bases at J, with 5 bases in the middle. This CDR3 has 10 residues. CDR3 sequence (DNA): TGCAGTGCTAGCATAGCTGAAGCTTTCTTT. Protein sequence: CSASIAEAFF.

A word on this clone: The same CDR3 can be traced to other DNA sequences in this sample. This chain joins TRBV6-5 and TRBJ2-7; 7 bases are a match to TRBD1. The germline gives CDR1 MNHEY, CDR2 SVGAGI. The junction had 1 base not matched to a gene; V was cut back by 5 bases and J by 3 bases. CDR3 length: 12 residues. CDR3 DNA: TGTGCCAGCAGTCGACAGGGCTACGAGCAGTACTTC. Translation gives CASSRQGYEQYF.

This chain uses TRBV7-6 with TRBJ1-6, with a weak D call TRBD1 (6 bases). In germline, CDR1 is SGHVS, CDR2 FNYEAQ. CDR3 length: 16 residues. V was pared by 5 bases and J by 0 bases, with 11 bases between. The CDR3 DNA follows: TGTGCCAGCAGCAAGGACAGCTACTCCTATAATTCACCCCTCCACTTT. Amino acids: CASSKDSYSYNSPLHF.

This clone appeared a few times. The rearrangement uses TRBV6-2 or TRBV6-3 and TRBJ1-5; D gene unclear. CDR1 and CDR2 from the germline V gene are MNHEY and SVGEGT. V lost 4 bases, J lost 6 bases, and 22 bases lay in between. The CDR3 has 17 residues. CDR3 nucleotides: TGTGCCAGCAGTTTTGGCCCCCGGGGAGCGAATTTTCAGCCCCAGCATTTT. Residues: CASSFGPRGANFQPQHF.

CDR3 in amino acids: CASSLPGTYEQYF. As DNA, the CDR3 is TGCGCCAGCAGCTTGCCGGGAACCTACGAGCAGTACTTC. This chain joins TRBV5-1 and TRBJ2-7; D might be TRBD2 (5 bases). The CDR3 length is 13 residues. V was pared by 1 base and J by 2 bases, with 7 bases between. Germline V gene lookup returns CDR1 SGHRS and CDR2 YFSETQ.

V gene TRBV3-1 (or the pseudogene TRBV3-2) combines with J gene TRBJ2-3; the match to TRBD2 covers 8 bases. The trim removed 5 bases at V and 6 bases at J, leaving 10 bases unmatched. The CDR3 has 15 amino acids. Germline-derived CDR1 and CDR2 are LGHDT and YNNKEL (reference sequence). CDR3 coding DNA: TGTGCCAGCAGCAACCGACTAGCGCCTAGGGATACGCAGTATTTT. As protein: CASSNRLAPRDTQYF.

V gene TRBV3-1 (or the pseudogene TRBV3-2) combines with J gene TRBJ1-1; 8 bases align to TRBD1. Germline CDR1 reads LGHDT; CDR2 reads YNNKEL (reference sequence). J lost 6 bases, V lost 3 bases, and 9 bases had no gene match. This CDR3 is 15 amino acids long. The CDR3 DNA reads TGTGCCAGCAGCCATCTACAGGGGGGGAAGGCTGAAGCTTTCTTT. Amino acids: CASSHLQGGKAEAFF.

The chain links TRBV6-5 to TRBJ1-2; weak D call: TRBD1 (6 bases). CDR1 and CDR2 from the germline V gene are MNHEY and SVGAGI. The CDR3 totals 14 residues. Trimming cost V 8 bases and J 2 bases, with 15 bases left between them. The CDR3 sequence is CASSPVTGNYGYTF. The CDR3 DNA reads TGTGCCAGCTCCCCGGTGACAGGAAACTATGGCTACACCTTC.

The chain combines TRBV29-1 with TRBJ1-6, with 9 bases identical to TRBD1. The CDR3 has 13 amino acids. Germline values: CDR1 SQVTM, CDR2 ANQGSEA. Losses at the gene ends were 4 bases for V and 10 bases for J; bases not matched to a gene: 5. The CDR3 DNA follows: TGCAGCGTTGCGACAGGGGGTAACTCACCCCTCCACTTT. Translated, it gives CSVATGGNSPLHF.

This clone appeared once. The rearrangement links TRBV7-9 to TRBJ2-7; 7 nucleotides align to TRBD1. After removal of 5 bases from V and 2 bases from J, the junction contained 6 bases not matched to a gene. Germline V lookup: CDR1 SEHNR, CDR2 FQNEAQ (reference sequence). This CDR3 spans 14 amino acids. CDR3 loop: CASSPTGTAYEQYF. The DNA of the CDR3 is TGTGCCAGCAGCCCAACAGGGACAGCCTACGAGCAGTACTTC.

In its sample, this clone was seen a few times. In the same sample, other DNA sequences code for this CDR3. The V call is TRBV7-2, the J call TRBJ1-1, with 8 bases fitting TRBD1. CDR3 length: 15 residues. Germline V lookup: CDR1 SGHTA, CDR2 FQGNSA. Trimming cost V 4 bases and J 0 bases; bases outside gene matches: 4. DNA for the CDR3: TGTGCCAGCAGCTCGAGGACAGGGATGAACACTGAAGCTTTCTTT. Translated: CASSSRTGMNTEAFF. Using reference TRBV7-2 and TRBJ1-1 for the parts outside the CDR3, the full variable domain is GAGVSQSPSNKVTEKGKDVELRCDPISGHTALYWYRQSLGQGLEFLIYFQGNSAPDKSGLPSDRFSAERTGGSVSTLTIQRTQQEDSAVYLCASSSRTGMNTEAFFGQGTRLTVV.

The chain is built from TRBV19 and TRBJ1-5; TRBD1 matches at 10 bases. Trimming took 4 bases from V and 4 from J; bases not matched to a gene: 7. This CDR3 is built from 16 residues. Germline CDR1 and CDR2: LNHDA and SQIVND (reference sequence). The CDR3 spells CASSRFVGQGNQPQHF. The CDR3 DNA is TGTGCCAGTAGTAGGTTCGTGGGACAGGGGAATCAGCCCCAGCATTTT.

This clone was seen only a few times. CDR3 sequence reads: CSASAGTSQGGTQYF. The CDR3 nucleotides are TGCAGTGCCAGTGCCGGGACTAGCCAGGGGGGTACGCAGTATTTT. The chain has TRBV20-1 and TRBJ2-3; 9 bases line up with TRBD2. Trimming removed 6 bases from V and 8 bases from J; junction bases left unmatched: 15. Per the germline V gene, CDR1 is DFQATT and CDR2 is SNEGSKA (reference sequence). This CDR3 is built from 15 residues.

This rearrangement joins TRBV27 to TRBJ1-6, with D unclear. With 6 bases removed from V and 9 bases from J, the gap between germline ends came to 9 bases. This CDR3 is 12 amino acids long. CDR1 and CDR2 from the germline V gene are MNHEY and SMNVEV (reference sequence). The CDR3 loop is CASSPSRSPLHF. DNA of the CDR3: TGTGCCAGCAGCCCTTCCCGTTCACCCCTCCACTTT.

V gene TRBV7-6 combines with J gene TRBJ1-4, with TRBD1 matching over 9 bases. The CDR3 sequence is 14 residues long. In germline, CDR1 is SGHVS, CDR2 FNYEAQ. J gave up 5 bases and V 5 bases, and 3 bases lay outside the gene matches. The CDR3, as DNA: TGTGCCAGCAGCCCCGGGACAGGGAATGAAAAACTGTTTTTT. Translated, it gives CASSPGTGNEKLFF.

The V call is TRBV4-3, the J call TRBJ1-2, with no clear D. Germline V gene lookup returns CDR1 LGHNA and CDR2 YSLEER. The ends were cut back, 0 bases at V and 4 bases at J, with 9 bases in the middle. The CDR3 totals 14 residues. The CDR3 bases are TGCGCCAGCAGCCAAGAAACAGCTATCTATGGCTACACCTTC. Its translation is CASSQETAIYGYTF.

With respect to this clone: This clone may be a read error of a much larger clone one base away. This chain connects TRBV7-9 to TRBJ1-1; D gene unclear. The CDR3 is made up of 15 amino acids. Germline CDR1 reads SEHNR; CDR2 reads FQNEAQ (reference sequence). The CDR3 bases are TGTGTCAGCAGCTTCGCCCCGGGAAGGGACACTGAAGCTTTCTTT. Translating it yields CVSSFAPGRDTEAFF.

This chain connects TRBV3-1 (or the pseudogene TRBV3-2) to TRBJ1-1; unclear D gene. The V gene lost 4 bases and the J gene lost 1 base, with 4 bases spanning the gap. Germline values: CDR1 LGHDT, CDR2 YNNKEL (reference sequence). The CDR3 extends over 12 amino acids. The CDR3 coding sequence is TGTGCCAGCAGCCGCGAGAACACTGAAGCTTTCTTT. Encoded protein: CASSRENTEAFF.